Below are 28 T cell receptor beta chains sequenced from a single sample in a study of shared clonotypes between healthy human individuals. Clones were read by immunoSEQ multiplex PCR, and TCRdb kept only the in-frame ones, dropping some. The sample has about 330,000 clones, about nine tenths seen once; the top ten hold about 16%. Sequencing used memory CD8+ T cells sorted from blood. Sample subset: CD45RO+ cells pooled with CCR7-negative TemRA cells. The receptors were gathered from a man between 18 and 35 years old in good health.

As DNA, the CDR3 is TGTGCCAGCAGCTTCTTTACGGCAGGGCGGGAGACCCAGTACTTC. Translating gives CASSFFTAGRETQYF. The chain has TRBV5-6 and TRBJ2-5; D is perhaps TRBD1 (5 bases). V was trimmed by 2 bases and J by 5 bases, leaving 16 bases between them. Germline CDR1 is SGHDT and CDR2 is YYEEEE. CDR3 length: 15 amino acids.

This chain joins TRBV4-1 and TRBJ2-5, with 9 bases that match TRBD2. The V and J ends lost 1 base and 2 bases, in that order; junction bases with no gene match: 8. Germline V gene data show CDR1 as MGHRA and CDR2 as YSYEKL. The CDR3 totals 17 residues. The CDR3 DNA is TGCGCCAGCAGCCAAGTTTTCATAGCGGGGGTACAAGAGACCCAGTACTTC. It encodes CASSQVFIAGVQETQYF.

V gene TRBV7-8 combines with J gene TRBJ2-5; 9 bases agree with TRBD2. Germline V gene sequence: CDR1 SGHVS, CDR2 FQNEAQ. The CDR3 runs 16 residues. After removal of 4 bases from V and 2 bases from J, the junction contained 8 bases not matched to a gene. CDR3 nucleotide sequence: TGTGCCAGCAGCTCTCGGCTAGCGGGGACACAAGAGACCCAGTACTTC. Translation gives CASSSRLAGTQETQYF. The whole variable domain, remainder taken from reference TRBV7-8 and TRBJ2-5, is GAGVSQSPRYKVAKRGQDVALRCDPISGHVSLFWYQQALGQGPEFLTYFQNEAQLDKSGLPSDRFFAERPEGSVSTLKIQRTQQEDSAVYLCASSSRLAGTQETQYFGPGTRLLVL.

CDR3 amino acids: CASRLADTDTQYF. The CDR3, as DNA: TGTGCCAGCAGGCTAGCGGACACAGATACGCAGTATTTT. The chain combines TRBV9 with TRBJ2-3, with 7 bases lining up with TRBD2. V was pared by 5 bases and J by 2 bases, with 2 bases of the junction left unmatched. Germline V lookup: CDR1 SGDLS, CDR2 YYNGEE. There are 13 residues in the CDR3.

This chain connects TRBV14 to TRBJ2-2; no reliable D call. The germline gives CDR1 SGHDN, CDR2 FVKESK. The V end lost 1 base, the J end lost 3 bases, and 12 bases lay between the germline ends. The CDR3 is 16 amino acids. CDR3 in amino acids: CASSQGGPEHTGELFF. As DNA, the CDR3 is TGTGCCAGCAGCCAAGGGGGTCCAGAACACACCGGGGAGCTGTTTTTT.

V is TRBV5-6 and J is TRBJ2-1, with D unclear. V lost 7 bases and J lost 0, with 11 bases in between. Per germline, CDR1 SGHDT and CDR2 YYEEEE. CDR3 size: 14 residues. DNA of the CDR3: TGTGCCAGCGGCCTGACTGGCTCCTACAATGAGCAGTTCTTC. Translation gives CASGLTGSYNEQFF.

J is TRBJ2-7 and V is TRBV4-3; tentative D call: TRBD1 (6 bases). Germline CDR1 and CDR2: LGHNA and YSLEER. The CDR3 runs 18 residues. V was pared by 0 bases and J by 1 base, with 19 bases between. In DNA, the CDR3 is TGCGCCAGCAGCCAAGAACTCGTATTTGGGGGCCTGTCCTACGAGCAGTACTTC. This encodes CASSQELVFGGLSYEQYF.

This clone was detected once. The rearrangement joins TRBV7-9 to TRBJ2-7; 11 bases map to TRBD2. The CDR3 extends over 15 amino acids. Germline V gene lookup returns CDR1 SEHNR and CDR2 FQNEAQ (reference sequence). V gave up 3 bases and J gave up 3 bases; unmatched junction bases: 4. CDR3 protein: CASSFLAGGIYEQYF. In nucleotides, the CDR3 is TGTGCCAGCAGCTTCCTAGCGGGGGGTATCTACGAGCAGTACTTC.

V usage is TRBV5-6 and J usage is TRBJ1-1; D call uncertain. Germline V gene sequence: CDR1 SGHDT, CDR2 YYEEEE. The CDR3 length is 14 residues. V was cut by 3 bases and J by 4 bases, with 13 bases left in between. The CDR3 sequence is CASSWMEESTEAFF. In nucleotides, the CDR3 is TGTGCCAGCAGCTGGATGGAGGAGAGCACTGAAGCTTTCTTT. Full variable domain (remainder filled in from reference TRBV5-6 and TRBJ1-1): DAGVTQSPTHLIKTRGQQVTLRCSPKSGHDTVSWYQQALGQGPQFIFQYYEEEERQRGNFPDRFSGHQFPNYSSELNVNALLLGDSALYLCASSWMEESTEAFFGQGTRLTVV.

This chain joins TRBV7-9 and TRBJ1-1; tentatively, D is TRBD1 (5 bases). Germline CDR1 is SEHNR and CDR2 is FQNEAQ (reference sequence). This CDR3 region has 14 residues. With 3 bases removed from V and 4 bases from J, the gap between germline ends came to 12 bases. In DNA, the CDR3 is TGTGCCAGCAGCTTCACGGGGCTGGGCACTGAAGCTTTCTTT. Translated: CASSFTGLGTEAFF. Complete variable domain (other parts from reference TRBV7-9 and TRBJ1-1): DTGVSQNPRHKITKRGQNVTFRCDPISEHNRLYWYRQTLGQGPEFLTYFQNEAQLEKSRLLSDRFSAERPKGSFSTLEIQRTEQGDSAMYLCASSFTGLGTEAFFGQGTRLTVV.

The CDR3 DNA sequence: TGTGCCAGCAGCCGATACGGGTGGACAGGGGGTGTATGGGAGACCCAGTACTTC. Translation: CASSRYGWTGGVWETQYF. The rearrangement uses TRBV7-8 and TRBJ2-5, with 10 bases identical to TRBD1. The germline CDR1 and CDR2 sequences are SGHVS and FQNEAQ. CDR3 length: 18 residues. The junction had 17 bases not matched to a gene; V was cut back by 5 bases and J by 5 bases.

This clone was counted ten times or more. The chain is built from TRBV6-1 and TRBJ2-7, with 8 positions matching TRBD2. V was clipped by 6 bases and J by 4 bases; unmatched bases: 11. The CDR3 is 15 amino acids. CDR1 is MNHNS, CDR2 SASEGT, per germline. The CDR3 DNA reads TGTGCCAGCAGCCCCCCTGGCGGGAGGTCTTACGAGCAGTACTTC. Translation: CASSPPGGRSYEQYF.

With respect to this clone: This sample also contains other DNA sequences that code for the same CDR3. This rearrangement joins TRBV10-1 to TRBJ1-1; D is unresolved. Per the germline V gene, CDR1 is WNHNN and CDR2 is SYGVQD (reference sequence). CDR3 length equals 14 residues. The germline V and J ends were trimmed by 3 bases and 1 base, with 9 bases remaining between them. This chain's CDR3 is CASSESLTNTEAFF. DNA of the CDR3: TGCGCCAGCAGTGAAAGTTTGACGAACACTGAAGCTTTCTTT.

The V gene is TRBV4-1, the J gene TRBJ1-4; tentative D call: TRBD1 (5 bases). The CDR3 sequence is 14 residues long. Germline values: CDR1 MGHRA, CDR2 YSYEKL. The V gene lost 3 bases and the J gene lost 4 bases, with 9 bases spanning the gap. The CDR3 protein is CASSQTDINEKLFF. The CDR3 DNA reads as TGCGCCAGCAGCCAGACGGACATTAATGAAAAACTGTTTTTT.

V usage is TRBV2 and J usage is TRBJ2-7, with TRBD1 matching over 11 bases. CDR1 and CDR2 from the germline V gene are SNHLY and FYNNEI. The V gene end was trimmed by 6 bases and the J gene end by 3 bases; junction bases not matched to a gene: 4. The CDR3 spans 14 residues. In DNA, the CDR3 is TGTGCCAGCAGCTGGACAGGGGGCGACTACGAGCAGTACTTC. It codes for CASSWTGGDYEQYF. Together with reference TRBV2 and TRBJ2-7, the CDR3 gives the full variable domain: EPEVTQTPSHQVTQMGQEVILRCVPISNHLYFYWYRQILGQKVEFLVSFYNNEISEKSEIFDDQFSVERPDGSNFTLKIRSTKLEDSAMYFCASSWTGGDYEQYFGPGTRLTVT.

The chain is built from TRBV6-1 and TRBJ1-2; maybe TRBD1 (5 bases). This CDR3 comprises 12 residues. The V end was cut by 6 bases, the J end by 4 bases, with 9 bases between. The V gene's germline CDR1 is MNHNS and CDR2 SASEGT. The CDR3 sequence: CASSEGTYGYTF. The CDR3 coding sequence is TGTGCCAGCAGCGAGGGGACCTATGGCTACACCTTC.

The V gene is TRBV7-9, the J gene TRBJ2-7; D remains unclear. V was cut by 4 bases and J by 3 bases, with 13 bases left in between. The CDR3 runs 14 residues. CDR1 is SEHNR and CDR2 is FQNEAQ in the germline V gene (reference sequence). CDR3 DNA: TGTGCCAGCAGCTCGCAAGGAGCAGACTACGAGCAGTACTTC. Translating gives CASSSQGADYEQYF.

The chain carries TRBV29-1 and TRBJ1-1, with D unresolved. The V gene's germline CDR1 is SQVTM and CDR2 ANQGSEA. CDR3 length: 10 amino acids. Trimming took off 6 bases at V and 7 bases at J, with 9 bases between the two ends. The CDR3 region is CSVKRLEAFF. DNA for the CDR3: TGCAGCGTCAAAAGACTTGAAGCTTTCTTT.

This clone has a single count. This sequence joins TRBV2 and TRBJ2-4; 7 bases fit TRBD2. The germline V gene encodes CDR1 SNHLY and CDR2 FYNNEI. This CDR3 contains 15 residues. V lost 8 bases to trimming and J lost 0 bases; unmatched junction nucleotides: 7. The CDR3 region has the DNA TGTGCCAGCGGGAGGGACTCCATAGCCAAAAACATTCAGTACTTC. It encodes CASGRDSIAKNIQYF.

V and J are TRBV27 and TRBJ1-1; TRBD1 is a possible D gene (6 bases). Trimming removed 7 bases from V and 0 bases from J, with 12 bases in between. Looked up from germline, CDR1 is MNHEY and CDR2 is SMNVEV (reference sequence). CDR3 size: 14 residues. DNA for the CDR3: TGTGCCAGCACCCCGTCAGGGGTGAACACTGAAGCTTTCTTT. This gives the protein CASTPSGVNTEAFF.

V and J are TRBV4-1 and TRBJ2-7, with 8 bases that match TRBD2. After removal of 3 bases from V and 3 bases from J, the junction contained 4 bases not matched to a gene. Germline-derived CDR1 and CDR2 are MGHRA and YSYEKL. The CDR3 is made up of 14 amino acids. CDR3 region: CASSQAGGLYEQYF. CDR3 nucleotide sequence: TGCGCCAGCAGCCAGGCGGGGGGACTCTACGAGCAGTACTTC.

This chain uses TRBV9 with TRBJ2-1; 7 nucleotides agree with TRBD2. V lost 0 bases and J lost 7; bases outside the gene matches: 10. Germline V gene data show CDR1 as SGDLS and CDR2 as YYNGEE. The CDR3 is 16 residues long. CDR3 DNA: TGTGCCAGCAGCGTAGGGGAAGGGAGGGTTTTAAATGAGCAGTTCTTC. This codes for CASSVGEGRVLNEQFF.

This chain uses TRBV5-1 with TRBJ2-1, with a weak D call TRBD1 (5 bases). The germline CDR1 and CDR2 sequences are SGHRS and YFSETQ. Trimming left V 4 bases short and J 7 bases short, with 12 bases between. CDR3 length: 13 residues. The CDR3: CASSLGLENEQFF. In DNA, the CDR3 is TGCGCCAGCAGCCTGGGGCTAGAGAATGAGCAGTTCTTC.

The rearrangement uses TRBV7-9 and TRBJ1-1; 7 bases are shared with TRBD1. J gave up 4 bases and V 0 bases, and 5 bases lay outside the gene matches. The CDR3 totals 15 residues. CDR1 and CDR2 from the germline V gene are SEHNR and FQNEAQ (reference sequence). CDR3 sequence: CASSLATGVSTEAFF. CDR3 DNA: TGTGCCAGCAGCTTAGCCACAGGGGTTTCCACTGAAGCTTTCTTT.

The CDR3 coding sequence is TGTGCCAGCGGGGCTTGGGTTCGGGGTCGGCGGGAGAGGACAGATACGCAGTATTTT. Its translation is CASGAWVRGRRERTDTQYF. V gene TRBV7-9 combines with J gene TRBJ2-3; TRBD2 agrees at 7 bases. Germline-derived CDR1 and CDR2 are SEHNR and FQNEAQ (reference sequence). The CDR3 spans 19 residues. The trim removed 8 bases at V and 3 bases at J, leaving 23 bases unmatched.

The V and J genes are TRBV2 and TRBJ1-5; possibly TRBD1 for D (5 bases). Germline-derived CDR1 and CDR2 are SNHLY and FYNNEI. The CDR3 has 15 residues. Trimming took 5 bases from V and 5 from J, leaving 16 bases between them. The CDR3 DNA follows: TGTGCCAGCAGTCTAAGACAAGGGGAGGATCAGCCCCAGCATTTT. Amino acid sequence: CASSLRQGEDQPQHF.

The chain carries TRBV2 and TRBJ2-5; 7 nucleotides line up with TRBD1. This CDR3 contains 14 residues. Looked up from germline, CDR1 is SNHLY and CDR2 is FYNNEI. With 6 bases clipped from V and 2 bases from J, the junction kept 6 bases outside the gene matches. CDR3 nucleotide sequence: TGTGCCAGCAGGGAGACAGGGACACAAGAGACCCAGTACTTC. This gives the protein CASRETGTQETQYF.

The gene calls are TRBV11-2 and TRBJ2-5; TRBD1 is a possible D gene (5 bases). With 10 bases removed from V and 1 base from J, the gap between germline ends came to 13 bases. The germline gives CDR1 SGHAT, CDR2 FQNNGV. The CDR3 sequence is 13 residues long. The CDR3 region has the DNA TGTGCCAAGCCGAGACAGATCCAAGAGACCCAGTACTTC. Translated: CAKPRQIQETQYF.